These 27 T cell receptor beta chains share one sample of origin, sequenced in a study of cytomegalovirus exposure and HLA in healthy donors. This PCR relied on a set of 60 Vbeta primers and 13 Jbeta primers. Method: immunoSEQ multiplex PCR; TCRdb's copy keeps in-frame clones and lacks some. The data contain approximately 160,000 clones, more than 65% of them singletons. Sample: PBMCs. These receptors were collected from a man aged 25 to 40 in good health and CMV-seropositive.

The CDR3 DNA is TGTGCCAGCAGGGGGCCAGGGGGACTTTACTACGAGCAGTACTTC. This translates into CASRGPGGLYYEQYF. The chain recombines TRBV5-6 with TRBJ2-7; D is perhaps TRBD1 (7 bases). This CDR3 region has 15 residues. Germline-derived CDR1 and CDR2 are SGHDT and YYEEEE. Trimming removed 5 bases at V and 3 bases at J, with 18 bases between.

The CDR3 here is CAISESGSSGEQYF. The CDR3, as DNA: TGTGCCATCAGTGAGTCGGGGAGTTCGGGAGAGCAGTACTTC. The chain is built from TRBV10-3 and TRBJ2-7, with D perhaps matching TRBD2 (5 bases). The CDR3 is made up of 14 amino acids. V was trimmed by 0 bases and J by 7 bases, leaving 13 bases between them. The V gene's germline CDR1 is ENHRY and CDR2 SYGVKD.

A note on this clone: The identical CDR3 is also encoded by other nucleotide sequences in the sample. The J gene is TRBJ2-1, the V gene TRBV5-1; 9 bases align to TRBD2. V dropped 0 bases and J dropped 2; count of bases not matched to a gene: 0. The CDR3 runs to 15 residues. CDR1 and CDR2 (germline): SGHRS, YFSETQ. Here the CDR3 reads CASSLVAGAYNEQFF. CDR3 DNA: TGCGCCAGCAGCTTGGTAGCGGGAGCCTACAATGAGCAGTTCTTC.

The J gene is TRBJ1-1, the V gene TRBV28, with TRBD1 matching 7 bases. Germline V gene sequence: CDR1 MDHEN, CDR2 SYDVKM. The trim removed 2 bases at V and 5 bases at J, leaving 5 bases unmatched. CDR3 length: 14 amino acids. CDR3 bases: TGTGCCAGCAGTTTAGCACAGGGGAGGACTGAAGCTTTCTTT. Residues: CASSLAQGRTEAFF.

The V and J genes are TRBV30 and TRBJ2-1; weak D call: TRBD1 (5 bases). CDR1 is GTSNPN and CDR2 is SVGIG in the germline V gene (reference sequence). V lost 5 bases and J 0 bases, leaving 5 bases between the germline ends. The CDR3 covers 12 residues. CDR3 residues: CAWGASYNEQFF. CDR3 bases: TGTGCCTGGGGGGCCTCCTACAATGAGCAGTTCTTC.

CDR3 coding DNA: TGTGCCAGCAGCCAGGGACAGGGGGCTGGGAAGACCCAGTACTTC. This codes for CASSQGQGAGKTQYF. The rearrangement joins TRBV14 to TRBJ2-5, with TRBD1 identical over 12 bases. This CDR3 contains 15 residues. The V segment lost 3 bases and the J segment 6 bases; nucleotides outside the gene matches: 5. In germline, CDR1 is SGHDN, CDR2 FVKESK.

The CDR3 here is CASSRDTRKTEAFF. The CDR3 region has the DNA TGTGCCAGCAGTCGGGACACCCGAAAAACTGAAGCTTTCTTT. The chain is built from TRBV6-5 and TRBJ1-1, with a possible D match to TRBD1 (6 bases). Trimming took 5 bases from V and 5 from J, leaving 15 bases between them. This CDR3 is 14 amino acids long. CDR1 is MNHEY and CDR2 is SVGAGI in the germline V gene.

A remark on this clone: Other DNA sequences within the sample encode an identical CDR3. The chain employs TRBV7-2 and TRBJ1-1; no firm D call. The CDR3 has 13 amino acids. V shed 5 bases and J shed 0 bases, with 7 bases lying between them. Germline assignment: CDR1 SGHTA and CDR2 FQGNSA. The DNA of the CDR3 is TGTGCCAGCAGCCTGGCCCTGAACACTGAAGCTTTCTTT. It encodes CASSLALNTEAFF.

The chain uses TRBV30 and TRBJ2-7; 7 positions agree with TRBD2. The junction had 7 bases not matched to a gene; V was cut back by 3 bases and J by 2 bases. The CDR3 totals 14 residues. Germline CDR1 and CDR2: GTSNPN and SVGIG (reference sequence). The DNA for the CDR3 is TGTGCCTGGAGGAGGGGAGGGAGGACCTACGAGCAGTACTTC. It specifies CAWRRGGRTYEQYF.

V and J are TRBV2 and TRBJ2-7, with TRBD2 identical over 7 bases. Germline values: CDR1 SNHLY, CDR2 FYNNEI. With V trimmed by 1 base and J by 2 bases, 5 bases remained unmatched. The CDR3 is made up of 15 amino acids. The CDR3 DNA is TGTGCCAGCAGTGAAGATTCTAGCGGCCCCTACGAGCAGTACTTC. Translating gives CASSEDSSGPYEQYF. Full variable domain (remainder filled in from reference TRBV2 and TRBJ2-7): EPEVTQTPSHQVTQMGQEVILRCVPISNHLYFYWYRQILGQKVEFLVSFYNNEISEKSEIFDDQFSVERPDGSNFTLKIRSTKLEDSAMYFCASSEDSSGPYEQYFGPGTRLTVT.

The chain combines TRBV28 with TRBJ1-6, with a possible D match to TRBD1 (6 bases). The CDR3 is 13 residues long. V gave up 8 bases and J gave up 9 bases, with 14 bases separating them. CDR1 and CDR2 from the germline V gene are MDHEN and SYDVKM. This chain's CDR3 is CASGEQGPSPLHF. DNA of the CDR3: TGTGCCAGCGGAGAACAGGGTCCTTCACCCCTCCACTTT.

The V gene is TRBV30, the J gene TRBJ2-3, with 11 bases matching TRBD2. This CDR3 has 16 amino acids. Germline V gene sequence: CDR1 GTSNPN, CDR2 SVGIG (reference sequence). V dropped 5 bases and J dropped 5; count of bases not matched to a gene: 12. The CDR3 is CAWGEKLAGVRDTQYF. As DNA, the CDR3 is TGTGCCTGGGGGGAGAAACTAGCGGGAGTACGAGATACGCAGTATTTT.

The J gene is TRBJ2-4, the V gene TRBV2, with 7 bases lining up with TRBD1. Germline lookup yields CDR1 SNHLY and CDR2 FYNNEI. The V and J ends lost 8 bases and 3 bases, in that order; junction bases with no gene match: 10. The CDR3 has 15 residues. The CDR3 loop reads CASERARDSKNIQYF. CDR3 DNA: TGTGCCAGCGAGAGGGCTCGGGACAGCAAAAACATTCAGTACTTC.

This clone was seen just once. The chain employs TRBV27 and TRBJ2-3; 12 bases align to TRBD2. Per germline, CDR1 MNHEY and CDR2 SMNVEV (reference sequence). This CDR3 comprises 20 residues. V shed 3 bases and J 2 bases; nucleotides not matched to a gene: 15. CDR3 sequence (DNA): TGTGCCAGCAGTTTCCTGGGACTAGCGGGTCACACGCCCTCCACAGATACGCAGTATTTT. It encodes CASSFLGLAGHTPSTDTQYF.

The rearrangement uses TRBV5-1 and TRBJ1-4, with 9 nucleotides matching TRBD1. The CDR3 extends over 16 amino acids. V lost 2 bases and J lost 2; bases outside the gene matches: 4. CDR1 and CDR2 (germline): SGHRS, YFSETQ. The CDR3 loop reads CASSLIQGATNEKLFF. DNA for the CDR3: TGCGCCAGCAGCTTAATACAGGGGGCGACTAATGAAAAACTGTTTTTT. Supplemented by reference TRBV5-1 and TRBJ1-4, the full variable domain reads KAGVTQTPRYLIKTRGQQVTLSCSPISGHRSVSWYQQTPGQGLQFLFEYFSETQRNKGNFPGRFSGRQFSNSRSEMNVSTLELGDSALYLCASSLIQGATNEKLFFGSGTQLSVL.

The gene calls are TRBV5-4 and TRBJ2-5; 16 nucleotides align to TRBD2. CDR1 is SGHNT, CDR2 YYREEE, per germline (reference sequence). Unmatched junction bases numbered 8, after V lost 4 bases and J lost 2 bases. The CDR3 extends over 18 amino acids. CDR3 region: CASSGGLAGGPSQETQYF. In DNA, the CDR3 is TGTGCCAGCAGCGGGGGACTAGCGGGGGGGCCCAGTCAAGAGACCCAGTACTTC.

CDR3 DNA sequence: TGTGCCAGTAGTATAGGGAGCCCCGTAGTGAGGAATGAGCAGTTCTTC. This encodes CASSIGSPVVRNEQFF. The rearrangement joins TRBV19 to TRBJ2-1; D is ambiguous. This CDR3 comprises 16 residues. CDR1 and CDR2 (germline): LNHDA, SQIVND (reference sequence). With 1 base removed from V and 7 bases from J, the gap between germline ends came to 17 bases.

This chain links TRBV5-1 with TRBJ2-1; D is undetermined. The V end was cut by 0 bases, the J end by 8 bases, with 9 bases between. Germline assignment: CDR1 SGHRS and CDR2 YFSETQ. CDR3 size: 13 residues. The CDR3 sequence: CASSLGSSHEQFF. As DNA, the CDR3 is TGCGCCAGCAGCTTGGGCAGTTCCCATGAGCAGTTCTTC.

This chain uses TRBV27 with TRBJ2-1; weak D call: TRBD1 (5 bases). The CDR3 contains 15 residues. The germline gives CDR1 MNHEY, CDR2 SMNVEV (reference sequence). Trimming took off 5 bases at V and 0 bases at J, with 11 bases between the two ends. The CDR3 DNA reads TGTGCCAGCAGTGTGGACATCGGCTCCTACAATGAGCAGTTCTTC. Encoded protein: CASSVDIGSYNEQFF.

V gene TRBV10-2 combines with J gene TRBJ2-2; D possibly corresponds to TRBD2 (6 bases). The CDR3 loop spans 15 amino acids. The germline gives CDR1 WSHSY, CDR2 SAAADI. The ends were cut back, 7 bases at V and 0 bases at J, with 12 bases in the middle. CDR3 amino acids: CASMGAGPNTGELFF. CDR3 in DNA: TGCGCCAGCATGGGCGCGGGACCGAACACCGGGGAGCTGTTTTTT.

This clone has a single count. V and J are TRBV11-2 and TRBJ2-1; D perhaps matches TRBD2 (5 bases). The CDR3 has 15 residues. Germline V CDR1 and CDR2: SGHAT, FQNNGV. V lost 5 bases, J lost 4 bases, and 15 bases lay in between. CDR3 protein: CASSLLAPWYNEQFF. The CDR3 nucleotides read TGTGCCAGCAGCCTTCTAGCCCCATGGTACAATGAGCAGTTCTTC.

This clone has only a few counts. The rearrangement uses TRBV4-3 and TRBJ1-1; D is ambiguous. The V end lost 6 bases, the J end lost 0 bases, and 5 bases lay between the germline ends. The CDR3 totals 12 residues. The V gene's germline CDR1 is LGHNA and CDR2 YSLEER. The CDR3 DNA is TGCGCCAGCAGGGGCATGAACACTGAAGCTTTCTTT. It specifies CASRGMNTEAFF.

The chain's CDR3 is CASSLGRGRQYF. CDR3 coding DNA: TGTGCCAGCAGCTTAGGAAGGGGTAGGCAGTATTTT. The gene calls are TRBV7-2 and TRBJ2-3, with a tentative D call TRBD1 (5 bases). CDR1 SGHTA and CDR2 FQGNSA come from the germline V gene. This CDR3 comprises 12 residues. V lost 1 base, J lost 11 bases, and 10 bases lay in between.

V is TRBV4-2 and J is TRBJ2-1; the match to TRBD2 covers 9 bases. Germline lookup yields CDR1 LGHNA and CDR2 YNFKEQ. With V trimmed by 4 bases and J by 8 bases, 9 bases remained unmatched. The length of the CDR3 is 15 residues. Here the CDR3 reads CASSRGRAAKDEQFF. The DNA of the CDR3 is TGTGCCAGCAGCCGCGGGAGGGCAGCAAAGGATGAGCAGTTCTTC.

This clone was recorded only once. The chain links TRBV27 to TRBJ2-6, with D possibly TRBD2 on 5 matching bases. The CDR3 loop spans 17 amino acids. The germline V gene encodes CDR1 MNHEY and CDR2 SMNVEV (reference sequence). Trimming removed 1 base at V and 0 bases at J, with 10 bases between. In nucleotides, the CDR3 is TGTGCCAGCAGTTTATTTGCGGGTACCTCTGGGGCCAACGTCCTGACTTTC. This sequence encodes CASSLFAGTSGANVLTF.

The chain recombines TRBV11-2 with TRBJ1-2; D might be TRBD1 (5 bases). The CDR3 contains 15 residues. Germline CDR1 reads SGHAT; CDR2 reads FQNNGV. Trimming shortened V by 2 bases and J by 5 bases, and 15 bases separated the two germline ends. The DNA for the CDR3 is TGTGCCAGCAGCTTATGGGGCCGGGGGGAGTATGGCTACACCTTC. Translation gives CASSLWGRGEYGYTF.

This clone was found a few times. The gene calls are TRBV2 and TRBJ2-5; D possibly corresponds to TRBD1 (6 bases). The CDR3 loop spans 13 amino acids. CDR1 and CDR2 (germline): SNHLY, FYNNEI. The V and J ends lost 11 bases and 5 bases respectively, with 18 bases between them. CDR3 in amino acids: CAGRDIGRETQYF. CDR3 nucleotide sequence: TGTGCCGGCCGGGACATCGGAAGGGAGACCCAGTACTTC.